The T cell receptor (beta chain) described here comes from a study of T cell responses to AZD1222 COVID-19 vaccine. Notes on the study in general: The donors showed a predominance of white British ancestry and of females, with possible underestimation of clonal diversity.

V lost 6 bases, J lost 5 bases, and 9 bases stayed unmatched. The CDR3 runs to 16 residues. Germline V lookup: CDR1 MNHNY, CDR2 SVGAGI (reference sequence). Repertoires were generated with immunoSEQ multiplex PCR, while TCRdb's copy carries only in-frame clones and drops some. This repertoire shows 200,000 or so clones, around 92% found once; its top ten account for 8% to 13%. For this clone: Antigen unknown.

The receptor comes from an adult in good health. The specimen was peripheral blood, collected on day 0 of AZD1222 vaccination. The chain joins TRBV6-6 to TRBJ2-7, with 14 bases identical to TRBD2. DNA for the CDR3: TGTGCCAGCAGATCGGGACTAGCGGGAGTTGATCACGAGCAGTACTTC. It is translated as CASRSGLAGVDHEQYF.